The rows below give T cell receptor beta chains drawn from one sample of a study of cytotoxic CD8 clonotypes in ibrutinib-treated CLL. Sequencing was performed with immunoSEQ multiplex PCR; in TCRdb, only in-frame clones are kept and a portion is missing. The profile shows about 14,000 clones, around 67% of them singletons. The specimen was PBMCs, collected before ibrutinib treatment. Every receptor here comes from a human donor with chronic lymphocytic leukemia. The CDR3 runs from the conserved cysteine through the conserved F or W. A D gene is named only where the DNA matches it firmly. Some rows have no size entry. The others give once, few or many, or a class for an expanded clone.

j_gene	v_gene	abundance	d_gene	CDR3nt	CDR3aa
TRBJ1-4	TRBV4-3	NA	NA	TGCGCCAGCAGCCAAGATCGGACCACTAATGAAAAACTGTTTTTT	CASSQDRTTNEKLFF
TRBJ1-3	TRBV18	few	NA	TGTGCCAGCTCACCCTGGACGACTCTCTCTGGAAACACCATATATTTT	CASSPWTTLSGNTIYF
TRBJ2-7	TRBV25-1	NA	NA	TGTGCCAGCAGTGAATTGCCGGGGTACGAGCAGTACTTC	CASSELPGYEQYF
TRBJ2-2	TRBV11-3	once	NA	TGTGCCAGCAGCTTAGTTGCAGGGGCCGGGGAGCTGTTTTTT	CASSLVAGAGELFF
TRBJ2-3	TRBV4-3	NA	NA	TGCGCCAGCAGCCAAGGGACTCGGGGAGATACGCAGTATTTT	CASSQGTRGDTQYF
TRBJ1-5	TRBV18	NA	NA	TGTGCCAGTTCCGAAGGCCTCCCTGGGGGCAATCAGCCCCAGCATTTT	CASSEGLPGGNQPQHF
TRBJ2-3	TRBV7-2	NA	NA	TGTGCCAGCAGCTCCCCGGACCCCGGCACAGATACGCAGTATTTT	CASSSPDPGTDTQYF
TRBJ2-6	TRBV28	NA	TRBD1	TGTGCCAGCAGTTTACGGCAGGGGGCAGCTGGGGCCAACGTCCTGACTTTC	CASSLRQGAAGANVLTF
TRBJ2-7	TRBV7-7	NA	TRBD2	TGTGCCAGCAGCCCCTGGCGGGGGGCCTACGAGCAGTACTTC	CASSPWRGAYEQYF
TRBJ2-7	TRBV4-2	NA	TRBD2	TGTGCCAGCAGCATCGGCCCCCGAGTAGCGGGACCCTACGAGCAGTACTTC	CASSIGPRVAGPYEQYF
TRBJ2-7	TRBV28	NA	NA	TGTGCCAGCGGGAAAGCCTACGAGCAGTACTTC	CASGKAYEQYF
TRBJ2-7	TRBV19	NA	TRBD1	TGTGCCAGTAGCCCAGGGGGCGGGGTCGAGCAGTACTTC	CASSPGGGVEQYF
TRBJ1-1	TRBV2	few	NA	TGTGCCAGCAGTGAAGATGGCGTCACTGAAGCTTTCTTT	CASSEDGVTEAFF
TRBJ2-1	TRBV19	few	TRBD1	TGTGCCAGTAGTATAGAGGGGACAGTGGCTGAGCAGTTCTTC	CASSIEGTVAEQFF
TRBJ1-4	TRBV7-2	NA	TRBD1	TGTGCCAGCAGGGCCGGGACAGGGGGTGAAAAACTGTTTTTT	CASRAGTGGEKLFF
TRBJ2-5	TRBV2	few	TRBD1	TGTGCCAGCAGCGACAAGGACAGGCCCCAAGAGACCCAGTACTTC	CASSDKDRPQETQYF
TRBJ1-4	TRBV7-9	NA	NA	TGTGCCAGCAGCCAGCTTTGGGGTGGTGAAAAACTGTTTTTT	CASSQLWGGEKLFF
TRBJ2-4	TRBV10-2	medium-sized	NA	TGCGCCAGCAGTGATCCCGTCAAAAACATTCAGTACTTC	CASSDPVKNIQYF
TRBJ2-1	TRBV5-6	once	TRBD2	TGTGCCAGCAGCGTACCACTAGCGGGGTACTACAATGAGCAGTTCTTC	CASSVPLAGYYNEQFF
TRBJ2-3	TRBV7-3	NA	TRBD2	TGTGCCAGCAGCCCGAGACTAGCGGGAGCCGCAGATACGCAGTATTTT	CASSPRLAGAADTQYF
TRBJ1-2	TRBV5-6	NA	NA	TGTGCCAGCAGCTTGCAGGGAAGCGATGGCTACACCTTC	CASSLQGSDGYTF
TRBJ2-3	TRBV12-2	NA	NA	TGTGCAAGTCGCTTAGTCCCCGACCGGGGTCGCACAGATACGCAGTATTTT	CASRLVPDRGRTDTQYF
TRBJ1-3	TRBV5-1	NA	NA	TGCGCCAGCAGCTTGGGGGTCACCTCTGGAAACACCATATATTTT	CASSLGVTSGNTIYF
TRBJ1-5	TRBV7-2	NA	NA	TGTGCCAGCAGCTTAGCGCGGCGGGGGGGCGGTCAGCCCCAGCATTTT	CASSLARRGGGQPQHF
TRBJ2-3	TRBV7-3	few	NA	TGTGCCAGCAGCTGGAGGGGCGACACAGATACGCAGTATTTT	CASSWRGDTDTQYF
TRBJ1-4	TRBV7-2	NA	NA	TGTGCCAGCAGCTTAGGAGGGCAGGGTGGTGAAAAACTGTTTTTT	CASSLGGQGGEKLFF
TRBJ2-2	TRBV6-1	NA	NA	TGTGCCAGCGCGAGGTTAACGAACACCGGGGAGCTGTTTTTT	CASARLTNTGELFF
TRBJ1-5	TRBV5-1	few	NA	TGCGCCAGCAGCTTGGGGGGACGGCAGCCCCAGCATTTT	CASSLGGRQPQHF
TRBJ2-1	TRBV14	NA	TRBD2	TGTGCCAGCAGCCAGGAACACCCGGGTCTAGCGGGGGTAACTCAGCAGTTCTTC	CASSQEHPGLAGVTQQFF
TRBJ2-7	TRBV7-9	NA	TRBD2	TGTGCCAGCAGCCCGGCGGTAGCGGGAGCTGAGCAGTACTTC	CASSPAVAGAEQYF
TRBJ2-3	TRBV7-7	NA	TRBD1	TGTGCCAGCAGTGCTACAGGGGACCGCACAGATACGCAGTATTTT	CASSATGDRTDTQYF
TRBJ2-2	TRBV18	NA	TRBD1	TGTGCCAGCTCCCCACAGGGGACGAACACCGGGGAGCTGTTTTTT	CASSPQGTNTGELFF
TRBJ1-2	TRBV14	NA	TRBD1	TGTGCCAGCAGCCACCAGCGGGGACAGTATGGCTACACCTTC	CASSHQRGQYGYTF
TRBJ2-1	TRBV18	NA	NA	TGTGCCAGCTCACCGGGTGCCGGGTCCTACAATGAGCAGTTCTTC	CASSPGAGSYNEQFF
TRBJ1-2	TRBV28	NA	NA	TGTGCCAGCAGTTTACCCACAGATTGGTATGGCTACACCTTC	CASSLPTDWYGYTF
TRBJ2-1	TRBV4-3	NA	TRBD2	TGCGCCAGCAGCCAAGGACTAGCGGGGTTGGTTGAGCAGTTCTTC	CASSQGLAGLVEQFF
TRBJ2-5	TRBV5-1	few	NA	TGCGCCAGCAGCACGACTGGGGAGACCCAGTACTTC	CASSTTGETQYF
TRBJ1-2	TRBV7-8	NA	NA	TGTGCCAGCAGCAAGGTGGGCTATGGCTACACCTTC	CASSKVGYGYTF
TRBJ1-2	TRBV7-6	NA	NA	TGTGCCAGCAGCCCCCCAGGGGCCACCCATGGCTACACCTTC	CASSPPGATHGYTF
TRBJ2-7	TRBV7-2	NA	NA	TGTGCCAGCAGCTTCCGACCCCTAGTCGGCGAGCAGTACTTC	CASSFRPLVGEQYF
TRBJ2-1	TRBV7-3	few	TRBD2	TGTGCCAGCAGCGCTTGGGGTTCGGGAGGCTACAATGAGCAGTTCTTC	CASSAWGSGGYNEQFF
TRBJ2-2	TRBV7-2	NA	NA	TGTGCCAGCAGCTTCGAGGTCACCACTCTGTTTTTT	CASSFEVTTLFF
TRBJ2-7	TRBV29-1	NA	TRBD2	TGCAGCGTTGGGTGGGCTAGCGGCACCTACGAGCAGTACTTC	CSVGWASGTYEQYF
TRBJ2-1	TRBV6-4	NA	TRBD2	TGTGCCAGCAGCCGGAGCGGGGGGAGTGAGCAGTTCTTC	CASSRSGGSEQFF
TRBJ2-3	TRBV4-3	few	NA	TGCGCCAGCAGCCAAGCCTACCGGAGTAGCGGCGCACAGATACGCAGTTGG	CASSQAYRSSGAQIRSW
TRBJ2-7	TRBV27	NA	NA	TGTGCCAGCAGTTTATCGGCACCCGTGCTAATTAGCTACGAGCAGTACTTC	CASSLSAPVLISYEQYF
TRBJ1-4	TRBV19	NA	TRBD1	TGTGCCAGTAGAGGGGGCAGACCCCCCCGACTATTTGAAAAACTGTTTTTT	CASRGGRPPRLFEKLFF
TRBJ2-1	TRBV7-9	NA	TRBD1	TGTGCCAGCAGCTTAGGGACAGGGTTTAGTTACAATGAGCAGTTCTTC	CASSLGTGFSYNEQFF
TRBJ2-5	TRBV28	NA	NA	TGTGCCGGGTCGCAGGGGGAGACCCAGTACTTC	CAGSQGETQYF
TRBJ2-1	TRBV7-3	few	NA	TGTGCCAGCAGCCCTGCGGGACAGTTCAATGAGCAGTTCTTC	CASSPAGQFNEQFF